This T cell receptor beta chain was sequenced in a study of blood T cell repertoires in COVID-19 (dated by TCRdb to between 2020 and 2021). In the study overall: Collaborator samples came from the United States, Italy and Spain and covered acute and convalescent phases of COVID-19. The material from the prospective study consisted of cDNA or gDNA derived from T cells, B-cell-depleted T cells, or PBMCs. The dataset comprised deeply sampled blood TCRbeta repertoires from subjects exposed to, actively infected with, or recovered from COVID-19. A freely available public database, intended as a resource for researchers studying the immune response to SARS-CoV-2, is where the repertoires were released. The samples were drawn from two sources: the first 160 participants of the ongoing ImmuneRACE study, and 1,200 or so subjects contributed by 6 global collaborators. Sample metadata almost always included a de-identified subject ID, COVID-19 status, age in years and sex. HLA class I and class II types, where available, came from metadata supplied by the sample provider rather than from assay-based typing. General study outcomes and caveats: The quantity of clinical and demographic metadata differed by source and by participant and was supplied without curation.

A remark on this clone: It lacks a known antigen. No much larger clone is present one base from it, and per-base qualities are unavailable.

The immunoSEQ Assay, a bias-controlled multiplex PCR, was used to amplify TCRbeta CDR3 regions from genomic DNA. Concerning the study's data processing: Within the assay, amplification of reference gene primers was used to estimate how many nucleated cells each sample contained. Sequence reads were collapsed and filtered to measure the absolute abundance of every unique TCRbeta CDR3 rearrangement. Productive Simpson clonality was computed per sample as the square root of Simpson's diversity index over productive rearrangements. Drawn from immuneACCESS, this table holds only the in-frame rearrangements with V and J called that TCRdb kept. Clones are partly lost; checked studies trace under half to an unresolved V gene and leave the rest unexplained. The D gene and trimming were derived from the DNA, and the V and J assignments and clone size from that table. The sample data list 300,000 to 350,000 clones, and 90% of these were observed just once. 4% to 5.5% of the sample is in the top ten clones.

Enrolling through a virtual design, the prospective study's participants ranged in age from roughly 18 to 95 years and lived across some 23 United States geographic areas. In the prospective study, participants were assigned to cohorts based on the clinical history participants reported in a screening survey and a study questionnaire. Mobile phlebotomists in the prospective study collected whole blood, serum and a nasopharyngeal or oropharyngeal swab from every participant. Participants in the prospective study had the option to provide additional blood draws and questionnaires over an approximately 2-month period. Before DNA extraction, prospective study blood samples were shipped either frozen or at room temperature. V is clipped by 7 bases and J by 3 bases, and the sequence between their germline boundaries is 16 bases long. Including cysteine and phenylalanine, the CDR3 has 15 amino acids. The entry retains the CDR3 DNA only, 45 bases that are in frame from base 1. The germline V gene yields MDHEN for CDR1 and SYDVKM for CDR2.

The origin of this receptor is a woman aged 18-35 years with acute COVID-19. Sequenced input: PBMCs or T cells enriched from blood (not recorded which). Recombination joined TRBV28 with TRBJ1-3; the D segment could be TRBD1, given 6 matching bases. The CDR3 is CASTSPQGFGNTIYF. The bases read TGTGCCAGCACTTCCCCACAGGGATTTGGAAACACCATATATTTT.